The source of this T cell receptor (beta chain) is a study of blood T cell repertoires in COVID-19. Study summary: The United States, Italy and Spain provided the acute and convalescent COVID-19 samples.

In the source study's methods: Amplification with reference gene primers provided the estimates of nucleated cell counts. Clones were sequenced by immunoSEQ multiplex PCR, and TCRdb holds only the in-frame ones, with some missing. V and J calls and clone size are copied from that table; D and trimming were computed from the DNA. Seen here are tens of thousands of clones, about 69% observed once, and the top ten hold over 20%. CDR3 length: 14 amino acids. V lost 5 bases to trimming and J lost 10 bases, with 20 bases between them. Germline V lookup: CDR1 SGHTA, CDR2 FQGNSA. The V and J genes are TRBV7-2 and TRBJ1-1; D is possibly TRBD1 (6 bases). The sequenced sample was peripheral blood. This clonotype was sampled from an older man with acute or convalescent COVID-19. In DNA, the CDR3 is TGTGCCAGCAGCCCAACTCTCACAGGGAGCGGAGCTTTCTTT. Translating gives CASSPTLTGSGAFF.